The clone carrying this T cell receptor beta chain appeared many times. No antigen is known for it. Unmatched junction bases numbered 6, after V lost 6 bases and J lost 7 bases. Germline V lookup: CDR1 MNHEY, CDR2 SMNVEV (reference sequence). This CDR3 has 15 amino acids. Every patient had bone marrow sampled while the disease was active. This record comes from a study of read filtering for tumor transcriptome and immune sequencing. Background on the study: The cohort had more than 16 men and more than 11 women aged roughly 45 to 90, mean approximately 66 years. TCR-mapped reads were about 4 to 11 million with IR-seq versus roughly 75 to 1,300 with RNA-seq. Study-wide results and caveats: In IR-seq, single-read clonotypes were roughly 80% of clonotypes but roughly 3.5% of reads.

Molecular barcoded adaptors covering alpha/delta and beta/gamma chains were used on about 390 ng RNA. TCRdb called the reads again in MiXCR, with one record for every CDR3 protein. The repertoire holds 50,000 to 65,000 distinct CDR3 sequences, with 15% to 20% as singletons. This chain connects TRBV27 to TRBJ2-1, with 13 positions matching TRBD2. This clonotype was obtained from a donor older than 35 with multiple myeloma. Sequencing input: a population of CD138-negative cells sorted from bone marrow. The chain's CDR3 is CASRLAGGQGNEQFF. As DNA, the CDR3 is TGTGCCAGCAGACTAGCGGGAGGGCAGGGGAATGAGCAGTTCTTC.